The 23 T cell receptor beta chains below come from one sample, sequenced in a study of blood T cells in healthy people across ages. Together with a sample-barcoded 5' primer, a J-beta primer mix was included in a second PCR lasting roughly 6 to 12 cycles. TCRdb re-derived calls from the 5' RACE reads in MiXCR, one entry per CDR3 protein. The repertoire includes hundreds of thousands of distinct CDR3 sequences, approximately 48% of them detected once, and about 21% sits in the top ten. Sequenced material: blood. These receptors were obtained from a man in his 60s in good health.

Notes on this clonotype: This clone may be a read error of a much larger clone one base away. This sequence joins TRBV7-2 and TRBJ2-1, with D unresolved. CDR1 is SGHTA and CDR2 is FQGNSA in the germline V gene. The CDR3 is 14 residues long. As DNA, the CDR3 is TGTGCCAGCAGCTTAGGGAGCTCCCACAATGAGCAGTTCTTC. Its protein product is CASSLGSSHNEQFF.

The table lists this clonotype with a few counts. The chain joins TRBV6-2 or TRBV6-3 to TRBJ2-5; TRBD1 agrees at 8 bases. V trimming: 1 base; J trimming: 5 bases; junction bases outside the gene matches: 3. Germline CDR1 is MNHEY and CDR2 is SVGEGT. The CDR3 has 14 amino acids. The CDR3 here is CASSYWTGSETQYF. The DNA of the CDR3 is TGTGCCAGCAGTTACTGGACAGGGTCGGAGACCCAGTACTTC.

This chain uses TRBV7-2 with TRBJ1-1; D is unresolved. The V and J ends lost 5 bases and 1 base respectively, with 8 bases between them. This CDR3 has 13 amino acids. CDR1 is SGHTA and CDR2 is FQGNSA in the germline V gene. This CDR3 reads CASSEYRNTEAFF. The CDR3 DNA reads as TGTGCCAGCAGCGAATACAGGAACACTGAAGCTTTCTTT.

A few counts support this clonotype. The gene calls are TRBV6-2 or TRBV6-3 and TRBJ2-1; a weak D match, TRBD2 (5 bases). Germline-derived CDR1 and CDR2 are MNHEY and SVGEGT. The germline V and J ends were trimmed by 0 bases and 5 bases, with 8 bases remaining between them. This CDR3 has 14 residues. CDR3 DNA: TGTGCCAGCAGTTACTCGCCGCGGGACAATGAGCAGTTCTTC. Translation gives CASSYSPRDNEQFF.

The chain couples TRBV12-3 or TRBV12-4 to TRBJ2-3, with a tentative D call TRBD2 (5 bases). The CDR3 runs 11 residues. The CDR3 reads CASALRDTQYF. CDR3 DNA sequence: TGTGCTAGCGCCTTACGGGATACGCAGTATTTT.

This clonotype was seen repeatedly, ten times or more. V gene TRBV9 combines with J gene TRBJ2-5; D may be TRBD1 (5 bases). The V gene's germline CDR1 is SGDLS and CDR2 YYNGEE. V was clipped by 4 bases and J by 1 base, with 11 bases between them. The CDR3 spans 14 residues. The CDR3 loop is CASSFRGSQETQYF. DNA of the CDR3: TGTGCCAGCAGCTTTAGGGGATCCCAAGAGACCCAGTACTTC.

V and J are TRBV20-1 and TRBJ1-5, with TRBD1 as a possible D gene (6 bases). V lost 6 bases and J lost 5, with 14 bases in between. The germline V gene has CDR1 DFQATT and CDR2 SNEGSKA (reference sequence). This CDR3 is built from 13 residues. The CDR3 sequence: CSARQVADQPQHF. In DNA, the CDR3 is TGCAGTGCCCGACAGGTCGCGGATCAGCCCCAGCATTTT.

The chain is built from TRBV7-9 and TRBJ2-5; the match to TRBD1 covers 7 bases. After removal of 1 base from V and 0 bases from J, the junction contained 2 bases not matched to a gene. Per the germline V gene, CDR1 is SEHNR and CDR2 is FQNEAQ (reference sequence). The CDR3 has 15 amino acids. Written as DNA, the CDR3 is TGTGCCAGCAGCTTAGGGACAGGACACCAAGAGACCCAGTACTTC. It codes for CASSLGTGHQETQYF.

The chain joins TRBV7-9 to TRBJ2-6, with 10 bases that match TRBD1. Germline V gene data show CDR1 as SEHNR and CDR2 as FQNEAQ (reference sequence). The CDR3 loop spans 20 amino acids. With V trimmed by 4 bases and J by 1 base, 13 bases remained unmatched. The CDR3 sequence: CASSSSRGQGLASGANVLTF. In nucleotides, the CDR3 is TGTGCCAGCAGCTCCTCCCGGGGACAGGGGTTGGCGTCTGGGGCCAACGTCCTGACTTTC. Full variable domain (remainder filled in from reference TRBV7-9 and TRBJ2-6): DTGVSQNPRHKITKRGQNVTFRCDPISEHNRLYWYRQTLGQGPEFLTYFQNEAQLEKSRLLSDRFSAERPKGSFSTLEIQRTEQGDSAMYLCASSSSRGQGLASGANVLTFGAGSRLTVL.

The chain recombines TRBV6-2 or TRBV6-3 with TRBJ1-2, with 8 bases identical to TRBD1. CDR1 is MNHEY, CDR2 SVGEGT, per germline. The CDR3 runs 16 residues. The V segment lost 5 bases and the J segment 4 bases; nucleotides outside the gene matches: 12. CDR3 sequence: CASSPISAGGTYGYTF. Here the CDR3 DNA reads TGTGCCAGCAGTCCCATATCGGCAGGGGGCACCTATGGCTACACCTTC.

The chain joins TRBV7-2 to TRBJ2-7, with unresolved D. Germline V gene data show CDR1 as SGHTA and CDR2 as FQGNSA. The CDR3 is 13 residues long. V lost 1 base and J lost 5, with 9 bases in between. CDR3 DNA sequence: TGTGCCAGCAGCTTAGGATCCGGCGACGAGCAGTACTTC. Protein product: CASSLGSGDEQYF. Full variable domain (outside the CDR3, taken from reference TRBV7-2 and TRBJ2-7): GAGVSQSPSNKVTEKGKDVELRCDPISGHTALYWYRQSLGQGLEFLIYFQGNSAPDKSGLPSDRFSAERTGGSVSTLTIQRTQQEDSAVYLCASSLGSGDEQYFGPGTRLTVT.

This chain joins TRBV28 and TRBJ2-1; D is ambiguous. Judging by the DNA end, TRBJ2-7 fits better; the J call may be wrong. The V gene's germline CDR1 is MDHEN and CDR2 SYDVKM. This CDR3 comprises 15 residues. CDR3 nucleotide sequence: TGTGCCAGCAGTTTATCGGCAGAACTCTACAATGAGCAGTACTTC. Translating gives CASSLSAELYNEQYF.

The chain couples TRBV7-2 to TRBJ2-5; maybe TRBD2 (5 bases). V lost 2 bases to trimming and J lost 5 bases, with 6 bases between them. Germline CDR1 reads SGHTA; CDR2 reads FQGNSA. CDR3 length: 12 residues. This CDR3 is CASSLIAETQYF. CDR3 DNA sequence: TGTGCCAGCAGCTTAATAGCGGAGACCCAGTACTTC.

The rearrangement uses TRBV5-6 and TRBJ1-5; no clear D gene. The V gene lost 1 base and the J gene lost 5 bases, with 16 bases spanning the gap. Germline V lookup: CDR1 SGHDT, CDR2 YYEEEE. There are 16 residues in the CDR3. The CDR3 loop reads CASSLFRGGPDQPQHF. The DNA for the CDR3 is TGTGCCAGCAGCTTGTTTCGCGGAGGTCCCGATCAGCCCCAGCATTTT. Using reference TRBV5-6 and TRBJ1-5 for the parts outside the CDR3, the full variable domain is DAGVTQSPTHLIKTRGQQVTLRCSPKSGHDTVSWYQQALGQGPQFIFQYYEEEERQRGNFPDRFSGHQFPNYSSELNVNALLLGDSALYLCASSLFRGGPDQPQHFGDGTRLSIL.

This clonotype was recorded many times. The rearrangement joins TRBV4-3 to TRBJ2-5; 12 nucleotides align to TRBD1. This CDR3 has 16 amino acids. Germline lookup yields CDR1 LGHNA and CDR2 YSLEER. Trimming removed 0 bases from V and 5 bases from J; junction bases left unmatched: 4. The DNA of the CDR3 is TGCGCCAGCAGCCAAGATCGGGACAGGGGGCTGGAGACCCAGTACTTC. Amino acids: CASSQDRDRGLETQYF.

This clonotype has just a few counts. The CDR3 region has the DNA TGCAGCGTTGTTAGGACAGGGGATAGAAACACCTTC. This codes for CSVVRTGDRNTF. The rearrangement joins TRBV29-1 to TRBJ1-2; TRBD1 aligns across 9 bases. CDR3 length equals 12 residues. The germline CDR1 and CDR2 sequences are SQVTM and ANQGSEA. Germline trimming cut 4 bases from V and 12 bases from J; bases unmatched to any gene: 9.

At least ten counts were recorded for this clonotype. The rearrangement links TRBV20-1 to TRBJ2-7; D perhaps matches TRBD1 (6 bases). V was shortened by 3 bases and J by 2 bases, with 8 bases between the two germline ends. The CDR3 sequence is 12 residues long. Germline lookup yields CDR1 DFQATT and CDR2 SNEGSKA (reference sequence). CDR3 loop: CSASRDTYEQYF. CDR3 bases: TGCAGTGCTAGTCGGGACACCTACGAGCAGTACTTC.

This clonotype showed up many times. V usage is TRBV7-9 and J usage is TRBJ2-5; TRBD1 agrees at 8 bases. The V gene end was trimmed by 6 bases and the J gene end by 4 bases; junction bases not matched to a gene: 1. The germline V gene has CDR1 SEHNR and CDR2 FQNEAQ (reference sequence). The CDR3 runs 12 residues. CDR3 protein: CASRTGAETQYF. CDR3 coding DNA: TGTGCCAGCAGGACAGGGGCAGAGACCCAGTACTTC.

This clonotype has just a few counts. The gene calls are TRBV4-1 and TRBJ2-3; 11 bases line up with TRBD2. The CDR3 runs to 17 residues. Trimming took 4 bases from V and 2 from J; bases not matched to a gene: 8. The germline V gene has CDR1 MGHRA and CDR2 YSYEKL. CDR3 sequence: CASSPLGTSGSTDTQYF. CDR3 bases: TGCGCCAGCAGCCCCTTGGGGACTAGCGGTTCCACAGATACGCAGTATTTT.

This sequence joins TRBV20-1 and TRBJ2-5; 10 bases fit TRBD1. The J call may not be correct, given that the DNA end is closer to TRBJ2-7. The CDR3 loop spans 15 amino acids. The germline V gene encodes CDR1 DFQATT and CDR2 SNEGSKA (reference sequence). The CDR3 here is CSAAGGTGVGYEQYF. DNA for the CDR3: TGCAGTGCCGCGGGCGGGACAGGGGTTGGTTACGAGCAGTACTTC.

This chain joins TRBV7-2 and TRBJ2-5; weak D call: TRBD1 (6 bases). This CDR3 is built from 15 residues. Germline V lookup: CDR1 SGHTA, CDR2 FQGNSA. V was pared by 5 bases and J by 4 bases, with 17 bases between. In DNA, the CDR3 is TGTGCCAGCAGCATCTCCCCGTCCAGGGGAGAGACCCAGTACTTC. Protein product: CASSISPSRGETQYF.

The rearrangement uses TRBV5-5 and TRBJ1-6; D is uncertain. Germline assignment: CDR1 SGHKS and CDR2 YYEKEE (reference sequence). The V end lost 2 bases, the J end lost 8 bases, and 11 bases lay between the germline ends. CDR3 length: 14 residues. The CDR3 nucleotides are TGTGCCAGCAGCTTTCTCGACACCTATTCACCCCTCCACTTT. Its protein product is CASSFLDTYSPLHF.

The CDR3 DNA reads TGTGCCAGCTTGGGCAGGCGGGGATCCTACGAGCAGTACTTC. This encodes CASLGRRGSYEQYF. The J gene is TRBJ2-7, the V gene TRBV6-6; maybe TRBD2 (6 bases). V gave up 8 bases and J gave up 1 base, with 15 bases separating them. The germline gives CDR1 MNHNY, CDR2 SVGAGI (reference sequence). The CDR3 covers 14 residues.